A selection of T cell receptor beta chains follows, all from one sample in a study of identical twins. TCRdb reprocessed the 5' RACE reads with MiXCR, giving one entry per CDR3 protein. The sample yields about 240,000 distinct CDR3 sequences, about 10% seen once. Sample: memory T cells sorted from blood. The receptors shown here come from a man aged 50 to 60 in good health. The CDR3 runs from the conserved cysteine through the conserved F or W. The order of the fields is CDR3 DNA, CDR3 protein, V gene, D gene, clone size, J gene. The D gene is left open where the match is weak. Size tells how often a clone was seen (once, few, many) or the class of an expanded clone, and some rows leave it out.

TGTGCCAGCAGCTCTACGTCGGACAGGGCTTCCTACGAGCAGTACTTC | CASSSTSDRASYEQYF | TRBV7-9 | TRBD1 | many | TRBJ2-7
TGCAGTGCCCCCGACAGGGGATTCTCCTACGAGCAGTACTTC | CSAPDRGFSYEQYF | TRBV20-1 | TRBD1 | many | TRBJ2-7
TGTGCCAGCAGCCAAGAAGCAGAGGACCAGTACTTC | CASSQEAEDQYF | TRBV14 | - | - | TRBJ2-5
TGCAGTGCTAGAGATTGGCCTAACAATGAGCAGTTCTTC | CSARDWPNNEQFF | TRBV20-1 | - | - | TRBJ2-1
TGCGCCAGCAGTCAATCAGACCGGGACAGGGGGCTGATGCCCAATCAGCCCCAGCATTTT | CASSQSDRDRGLMPNQPQHF | TRBV23-1 | TRBD1 | many | TRBJ1-5
TGTGCCAGCAGCTTAGGGTGGGGCACCGGGGAGCTGTTTTTT | CASSLGWGTGELFF | TRBV7-2 | - | many | TRBJ2-2
TGTGCCAGCAGTTTCAGACAGGGGAGGGCAGATACGCAGTATTTT | CASSFRQGRADTQYF | TRBV6-5 | - | - | TRBJ2-3
TGCAGCGCCGGCCACGTAGCGGGAGGGGAGCAGTTCTTC | CSAGHVAGGEQFF | TRBV29-1 | TRBD2 | many | TRBJ2-1
TGTGCCAGCAGTTTAGTATCTTCAGGGGCCGAGCAGCCCCAGCATTTT | CASSLVSSGAEQPQHF | TRBV12-3/TRBV12-4 | - | few | TRBJ1-5
TGTGCCAGCAGTGGGGGACAGGGCAATCAGCCCCAGCATTTT | CASSGGQGNQPQHF | TRBV6-1 | TRBD1 | few | TRBJ1-5
TGTGCCAGCAGCCATGACAGGGGGGAAGGCACAGATACGCAGTATTTT | CASSHDRGEGTDTQYF | TRBV5-5 | TRBD1 | few | TRBJ2-3
TGTGCCAGCAGCTTAGGGGGACAGACTCAGCCCCAGCATTTT | CASSLGGQTQPQHF | TRBV11-2 | TRBD1 | many | TRBJ1-5
TGTGCCAGCAGCCCATCAGCAGGGGGCTCTGGGGCCAACGTCCTGACTTTC | CASSPSAGGSGANVLTF | TRBV7-3 | TRBD1 | - | TRBJ2-6
TGTGCCAGCAGCTCGGGTCACTCTGGGGCCAACGTCCTGACTTTC | CASSSGHSGANVLTF | TRBV7-2 | - | - | TRBJ2-6
TGTGCCAGCTCAACGAGACAGGTGGGGAACACTGAAGCTTTCTTT | CASSTRQVGNTEAFF | TRBV18 | - | few | TRBJ1-1
TGTGCCATCAGTGATCAGGATTCCTACGAGCAGTACTTC | CAISDQDSYEQYF | TRBV10-3 | - | - | TRBJ2-7
TGTGCCAGCAGCTTAGGGGCAGGGGCCACAGATACGCAGTATTTT | CASSLGAGATDTQYF | TRBV7-8 | - | - | TRBJ2-3
TGCGCCAGCAGCTCCCTCGGTCTTCAGGAAGAGACCCAGTACTTC | CASSSLGLQEETQYF | TRBV5-1 | - | many | TRBJ2-5
TGTGCCAGCAGCAAAGGAGGGACAGGGGAGAGCATTGGCTACACCTTC | CASSKGGTGESIGYTF | TRBV21-1 | - | - | TRBJ1-2
TGCAGTGCTAGGGTCGGCGGGGTGAACACTGAAGCTTTCTTT | CSARVGGVNTEAFF | TRBV20-1 | - | few | TRBJ1-1
TGTGCCAGCAGCTCAACTAGCGGGGGGGGCCGCACCTACAATGAGCAGTTCTTC | CASSSTSGGGRTYNEQFF | TRBV12-3/TRBV12-4 | TRBD2 | many | TRBJ2-1
TGCAGCGCAAGGGACAGCCGAAATGAAAAACTGTTTTTT | CSARDSRNEKLFF | TRBV29-1 | TRBD1 | many | TRBJ1-4
TGCAGTGCTAGCCGTCTGGAGAGGGGGCTAGTTCAGCCCCAGCATTTT | CSASRLERGLVQPQHF | TRBV20-1 | TRBD1 | - | TRBJ1-5
TGTGCCAGCAGACAGGGGGCCGGGGAGCTGTTTTTT | CASRQGAGELFF | TRBV27 | TRBD1 | many | TRBJ2-2